This T cell receptor (beta chain) was identified during a study of blood T cell repertoires in COVID-19. The cohort comprised adults aged about 18 to 100 years residing in 20 to 30 US areas. Participants were placed into cohorts based on the clinical history they reported. Before being deemed recovered, Cohort 3 donors had two negative PCRs, clearance, or symptom resolution. The CDR3 sequence is 15 residues long. V gave up 1 base and J gave up 2 bases, with 8 bases separating them. Germline CDR1 reads SNHLY; CDR2 reads FYNNEI. TCRdb's copy holds only in-frame clones and misses some; the assay was immunoSEQ multiplex PCR. This repertoire shows a few hundred thousand clones, roughly four fifths found once; its top ten account for about 5%.

The sample comprised PBMCs or T cells enriched from blood (not recorded which). This chain uses TRBV2 with TRBJ2-2, with D possibly being TRBD1 (6 bases). The source is a woman between 50 and 59 years old who had recovered from COVID-19. The CDR3 protein is CASSEGGLNTGELFF. CDR3 in DNA: TGTGCCAGCAGTGAAGGGGGGCTCAACACCGGGGAGCTGTTTTTT.